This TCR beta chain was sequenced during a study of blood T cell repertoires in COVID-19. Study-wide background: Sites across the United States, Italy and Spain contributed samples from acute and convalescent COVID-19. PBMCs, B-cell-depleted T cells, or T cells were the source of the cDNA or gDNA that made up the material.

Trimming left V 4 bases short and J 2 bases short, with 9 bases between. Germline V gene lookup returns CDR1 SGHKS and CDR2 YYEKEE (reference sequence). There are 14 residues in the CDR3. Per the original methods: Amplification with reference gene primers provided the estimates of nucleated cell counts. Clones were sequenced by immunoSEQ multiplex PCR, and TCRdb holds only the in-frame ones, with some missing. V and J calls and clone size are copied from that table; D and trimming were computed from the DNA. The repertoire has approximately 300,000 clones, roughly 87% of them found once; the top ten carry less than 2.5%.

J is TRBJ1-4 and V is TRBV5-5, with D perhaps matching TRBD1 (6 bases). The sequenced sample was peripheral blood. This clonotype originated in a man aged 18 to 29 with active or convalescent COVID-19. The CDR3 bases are TGTGCCAGCAGCAGGACAGTGACTAATGAAAAACTGTTTTTT. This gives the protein CASSRTVTNEKLFF. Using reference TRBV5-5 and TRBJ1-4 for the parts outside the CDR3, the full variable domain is DAGVTQSPTHLIKTRGQQVTLRCSPISGHKSVSWYQQVLGQGPQFIFQYYEKEERGRGNFPDRFSARQFPNYSSELNVNALLLGDSALYLCASSRTVTNEKLFFGSGTQLSVL.